This T cell receptor beta chain was captured by sequencing in a study of T cell repertoires in cytomegalovirus infection. Study-level information: Evidence of both CMV infection and a matching HLA type came from public TCR beta signatures.

The germline V gene encodes CDR1 SGHAT and CDR2 FQNNGV. V gave up 5 bases and J gave up 5 bases; unmatched junction bases: 7. The CDR3 has 15 residues. Via MiXCR, TCRdb re-called the reads, giving one row per CDR3 protein. The table records a few hundred thousand distinct CDR3 sequences, 40% of them present only once. This clonotype was seen a handful of times. What it binds is unknown. This receptor was taken from a human donor in good health (CMV status not recorded). Some clones in this sample may be carry-over from other donors' samples. The sequencing here drew on cultured PBMCs, taken from culture after CMV antigen stimulation. The chain joins TRBV11-2 to TRBJ2-2, with TRBD2 identical over 8 bases. CDR3 DNA: TGTGCCAGCAGCCGCATTACTAGCGGAACCGGGGAGCTGTTTTTT. Translation: CASSRITSGTGELFF.